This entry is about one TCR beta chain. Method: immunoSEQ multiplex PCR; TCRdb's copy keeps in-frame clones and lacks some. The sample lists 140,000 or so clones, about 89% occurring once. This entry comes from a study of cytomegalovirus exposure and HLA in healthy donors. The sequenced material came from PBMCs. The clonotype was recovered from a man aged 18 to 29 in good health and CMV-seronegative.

The CDR3 region is CASSFSTGIGFGNTIYF. As DNA, the CDR3 is TGTGCCAGCAGCTTCTCCACAGGTATTGGATTTGGAAACACCATATATTTT. J is TRBJ1-3 and V is TRBV7-3; perhaps TRBD1 as D (5 bases). Looked up from germline, CDR1 is SGHTA and CDR2 is FQGTGA. Trimming pared 3 bases from V and 3 bases from J, leaving 18 bases between. CDR3 length: 17 residues.